A selection of T cell receptor beta chains follows, all from one sample in a study of cytomegalovirus exposure and HLA in healthy donors. The method was immunoSEQ multiplex PCR; TCRdb's version includes in-frame clones alone and lacks a portion of them. The sample has about 200,000 clones; roughly 83% are singletons. The specimen was PBMCs. Every receptor here comes from a woman aged 18-30 years in good health and CMV-seronegative. CDR3s include the opening cysteine and the closing phenylalanine or tryptophan. Each record gives: V gene, clone size, J gene, D gene, CDR3 DNA, CDR3 protein. A D gene is named only where the DNA matches it firmly. Some rows have no size entry. The others give once, few or many, or a class for an expanded clone.

TRBV19	NA	TRBJ2-3	TRBD1	TGTGCCAGTAGTATAGAAACAGGGGGCCCCACAGATACGCAGTATTTT	CASSIETGGPTDTQYF
TRBV6-5	NA	TRBJ1-5	NA	TGTGCCAGCAGTTTGAGGGGCGGGAGCAATCAGCCCCAGCATTTT	CASSLRGGSNQPQHF
TRBV7-5	NA	TRBJ2-7	NA	TGTGTCAGAAGCTTAGATGTTTGGGGCGGGAGGGCCGAGAACGAGCAGTACTTC	CVRSLDVWGGRAENEQYF
TRBV5-1	NA	TRBJ2-3	NA	TGCGCCAGCAGGTCAGACGGGGCGAATCCCACAGATACGCAGTATTTT	CASRSDGANPTDTQYF
TRBV7-6	NA	TRBJ1-2	NA	TGTGCCAGCAGCTTCTGGCAGAAGGATGGCTACACCTTC	CASSFWQKDGYTF
TRBV5-5	once	TRBJ1-2	NA	TGTGCCAGCAGCTTGTCCGGTCTTCACAACTATGGCTACACCTTC	CASSLSGLHNYGYTF
TRBV27	NA	TRBJ2-5	NA	TGTGCCAGCAGTTTATCAGGGACGGGTAAAGAGACCCAGTACTTC	CASSLSGTGKETQYF
TRBV9	NA	TRBJ1-2	NA	TGTGCCAGCAGCCCCTTTAAGGAGGCCCTGGACTATGGCTACACCTTC	CASSPFKEALDYGYTF
TRBV6-4	once	TRBJ2-1	TRBD2	TGTGCCAGCAGTGATACCGGGACTAGCGGGGGTTATGAGCAGTTCTTC	CASSDTGTSGGYEQFF
TRBV18	NA	TRBJ2-7	NA	TGTGCCAGCTCCCAACGACAGGACCACGAGCAGTACTTC	CASSQRQDHEQYF
TRBV5-1	NA	TRBJ1-1	NA	TGCGCCAGCAGCTTCTTTCAGGGTACGGTGGCCACTGAAGCTTTCTTT	CASSFFQGTVATEAFF
TRBV7-9	NA	TRBJ2-7	NA	TGTGCCAGCAGTCCCGGTCCATACGAGCAGTACTTC	CASSPGPYEQYF
TRBV9	NA	TRBJ1-6	NA	TGTGCCAGCAGCCCAGGGCAGGGCAGAAGTCATTCACCCCTCCACTTT	CASSPGQGRSHSPLHF
TRBV27	NA	TRBJ2-3	TRBD2	TGTGCCAGCAGTTTTAGGACTAGCGGAAACACAGATACGCAGTATTTT	CASSFRTSGNTDTQYF
TRBV6-4	NA	TRBJ2-1	TRBD2	TGTGCCAGCAGTCCAGGGACTAGGAACAATGAGCAGTTCTTC	CASSPGTRNNEQFF
TRBV5-4	NA	TRBJ1-2	NA	TGTGCCAGCAGCGGGTCCGGGTCCGAACTTGGCTACACCTTC	CASSGSGSELGYTF
TRBV30	NA	TRBJ2-2	NA	TGTGCCTGGAGCGTGCTGAGGAACACCGGGGAGCTGTTTTTT	CAWSVLRNTGELFF
TRBV6-6	NA	TRBJ1-1	NA	TGTGCCAGCAGTTACTCCACGGGGCCCACTGAAGCTTTCTTT	CASSYSTGPTEAFF
TRBV2	NA	TRBJ2-7	NA	TGTGCCAGCACTTATTTGGACGAGCAGTACTTC	CASTYLDEQYF
TRBV18	NA	TRBJ1-2	TRBD1	TGTGCCAGCTCACCCCAGGGGGACTATGGCTACACCTTC	CASSPQGDYGYTF
TRBV28	NA	TRBJ2-7	NA	TGTGCCAGCAGTTTATCCGCGGGGGCCCCTTACGAGCAGTACTTC	CASSLSAGAPYEQYF
TRBV30	NA	TRBJ1-5	NA	TGTGCCTGGAGTGTAGGAACCCATAGCAATCAGCCCCAGCATTTT	CAWSVGTHSNQPQHF
TRBV9	NA	TRBJ2-5	TRBD1	TGTGCCAGCAGCGCCTCGACAGGGGTGGAGACCCAGTACTTC	CASSASTGVETQYF
TRBV30	NA	TRBJ2-6	TRBD1	TGTGCCTGGAGCGGACAGGGGCCTTTTAATGGGGCCAACGTCCTGACTTTC	CAWSGQGPFNGANVLTF
TRBV7-9	few	TRBJ1-2	NA	TGTGCCAGCAGCCCGAGAGATGGAGGCTACACCTTC	CASSPRDGGYTF
TRBV2	NA	TRBJ1-5	NA	TGTGCCAGCAGTGCCGGTTCACGTTACAATCAGCCCCAGCATTTT	CASSAGSRYNQPQHF
TRBV4-1	once	TRBJ1-1	NA	TGCGCCAGCAGCCGCAAAATTGGGGGGCAGAAAAACACTGAAGCTTTCTTT	CASSRKIGGQKNTEAFF
TRBV9	NA	TRBJ1-4	NA	TGTGCCAGCAGCGTAGAGGACGGGGTTAATGAAAAACTGTTTTTT	CASSVEDGVNEKLFF
TRBV10-3	few	TRBJ1-1	NA	TGTGCCATCAGTGAGTCGTTGGGGTTTGAAGCTTTCTTT	CAISESLGFEAFF
TRBV27	NA	TRBJ1-5	NA	TGTGCCAGCAGGGGGGGGAACGGCAATCAGCCCCAGCATTTT	CASRGGNGNQPQHF
TRBV10-3	few	TRBJ2-6	NA	TGTGCCATCAGTGCTCGGGGGGCGCATCCCGGGGCCAACGTCCTGACTTTC	CAISARGAHPGANVLTF
TRBV28	NA	TRBJ1-5	NA	TGTGCCAGCAGCTCCGGAACCTTGCCCCAGCATTTT	CASSSGTLPQHF
TRBV5-1	NA	TRBJ1-1	NA	TGCGCCAGCAGTAGTGATGCAGGGAACACTGAAGCTTTCTTT	CASSSDAGNTEAFF
TRBV7-2	NA	TRBJ2-1	NA	TGTGCCAGCAGCTTGGGTAACTCCTACAATGAGCAGTTCTTC	CASSLGNSYNEQFF
TRBV27	NA	TRBJ1-4	NA	TGTGCCAGCAGCGACCGAGGGACTAATGAAAAACTGTTTTTT	CASSDRGTNEKLFF
TRBV10-3	NA	TRBJ2-7	NA	TGTGCCATCAGGCGTGGCGGGACCGGCGCCTACGAGCAGTACTTC	CAIRRGGTGAYEQYF
TRBV6-6	NA	TRBJ1-2	NA	TGTGCCAGCAGTCTTGCGGGTGACGGCTATGGCTACACCTTC	CASSLAGDGYGYTF
TRBV15	NA	TRBJ2-5	NA	TGTGCCACCAGCGGGGGACACGCTAGCACCCAAGAGACCCAGTACTTC	CATSGGHASTQETQYF
TRBV10-3	NA	TRBJ2-6	NA	TGTGCCATGAGGGGAGACTCTGGGGCCAACGTCCTGACTTTC	CAMRGDSGANVLTF
TRBV4-2	few	TRBJ2-1	NA	TGTGCCAGCAGCCAAGATCTAGCCAGCGCGGCCTACAATGAGCAGTTCTTC	CASSQDLASAAYNEQFF
TRBV6-5	NA	TRBJ2-6	NA	TGTGCCAGCAGTTACGTCCGCTCTGGGGCCAACGTCCTGACTTTC	CASSYVRSGANVLTF
TRBV27	NA	TRBJ2-5	NA	TGTGCCAGCAGTTCCGGACTAACCGAGACCCAGTACTTC	CASSSGLTETQYF
TRBV9	NA	TRBJ2-5	TRBD1	TGTGCCAGCAGCGTAGTGGGACAGCCTAGAGAGACCCAGTACTTC	CASSVVGQPRETQYF
TRBV27	NA	TRBJ2-1	TRBD2	TGTGCCAGCAGGACCGGGACTACCCCATACAATGAGCAGTTCTTC	CASRTGTTPYNEQFF
TRBV6-1	NA	TRBJ2-7	NA	TGTGCCAGCAGTGTTTCTCAGTACGAGCAGTACTTC	CASSVSQYEQYF
TRBV6-4	NA	TRBJ2-3	TRBD2	TGTGCCAGCAGTCCCGGGACTAGCGGGCCAGATACGCAGTATTTT	CASSPGTSGPDTQYF
TRBV6-5	NA	TRBJ2-1	TRBD2	TGTGCCAGCAGTTACTCGCTAGCGGGAGCAGTCGATGAGCAGTTCTTC	CASSYSLAGAVDEQFF
TRBV10-2	NA	TRBJ1-1	NA	TGCGCCAGCTCCTCCGGGGGGGGTATAGACACTGAAGCTTTCTTT	CASSSGGGIDTEAFF
TRBV6-6	NA	TRBJ2-5	TRBD1	TGTGCCAGCAGCACAGGGGGTGTCCGAGAGACCCAGTACTTC	CASSTGGVRETQYF
TRBV12-5	once	TRBJ2-7	NA	TGTGCTAGTGGCTTCGACAGGCGTTACTCCTACGAGCAGTACTTC	CASGFDRRYSYEQYF
TRBV5-1	NA	TRBJ2-7	TRBD1	TGCGCCAGCAGCTTGGACTTATTCGACAGGGGGAGGCCCCACGAGCAGTACTTC	CASSLDLFDRGRPHEQYF
TRBV6-5	NA	TRBJ1-4	NA	TGTGCCAGCAGTCAAGTAGCTGCAACTAATGAAAAACTGTTTTTT	CASSQVAATNEKLFF
TRBV30	once	TRBJ1-6	NA	TGTGCCTGGAGCCCCGAGGAGATCGGACCCCTCCACTTT	CAWSPEEIGPLHF
TRBV18	NA	TRBJ1-4	TRBD1	TGTGCCAGCTCCCCCGGACAGGGCAGGACTAATGAAAAACTGTTTTTT	CASSPGQGRTNEKLFF
TRBV30	NA	TRBJ1-2	NA	TGTGCCTGGAGTGCAAATGCCTATGGCTACACCTTC	CAWSANAYGYTF
TRBV7-6	few	TRBJ2-1	NA	TGTGCCAGCAGCTTATCTCCAGGAACCAATGAGCAGTTCTTC	CASSLSPGTNEQFF
TRBV7-2	NA	TRBJ1-5	NA	TGTGCCAGCAGCTTTCGGGCTTTCGGTCAGCCCCAGCATTTT	CASSFRAFGQPQHF